The clone carrying this T cell receptor beta chain is a singleton in its sample. Repertoires were generated with immunoSEQ multiplex PCR, while TCRdb's copy carries only in-frame clones and drops some. Counted here are some 150,000 clones, 86% occurring once; the ten biggest clones make up about 4.9%. These data come from a study of T cell responses to AZD1222 COVID-19 vaccine. This CDR3 has 17 amino acids. The J segment lost 0 bases and the V segment lost 4 bases, leaving 6 bases of the junction unmatched. Germline V lookup: CDR1 MGHRA, CDR2 YSYEKL. This sequence joins TRBV4-1 and TRBJ2-3, with 11 positions matching TRBD2. The clonotype comes from an adult who received the AZD1222 COVID-19 vaccine. The specimen comprised peripheral blood, sampled 28 days after the second AZD1222 dose. This CDR3 reads CASSPRLAGFSTDTQYF. The CDR3 region has the DNA TGCGCCAGCAGCCCTCGACTAGCGGGGTTCAGCACAGATACGCAGTATTTT.